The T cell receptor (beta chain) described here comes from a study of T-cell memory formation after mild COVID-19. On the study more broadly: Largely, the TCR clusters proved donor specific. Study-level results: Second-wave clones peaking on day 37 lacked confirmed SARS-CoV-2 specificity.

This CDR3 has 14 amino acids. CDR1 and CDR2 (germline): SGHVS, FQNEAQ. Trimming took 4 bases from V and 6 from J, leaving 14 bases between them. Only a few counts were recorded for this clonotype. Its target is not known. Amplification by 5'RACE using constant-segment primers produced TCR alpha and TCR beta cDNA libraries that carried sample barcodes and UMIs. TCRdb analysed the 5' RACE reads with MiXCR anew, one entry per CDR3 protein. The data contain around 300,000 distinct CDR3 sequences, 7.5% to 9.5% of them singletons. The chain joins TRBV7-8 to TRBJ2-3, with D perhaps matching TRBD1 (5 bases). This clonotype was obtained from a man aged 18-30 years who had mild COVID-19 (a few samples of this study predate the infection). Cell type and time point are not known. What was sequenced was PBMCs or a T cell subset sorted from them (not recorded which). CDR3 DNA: TGTGCCAGCAGCTCCGGACCCAGGGTTGATACGCAGTATTTT. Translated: CASSSGPRVDTQYF.